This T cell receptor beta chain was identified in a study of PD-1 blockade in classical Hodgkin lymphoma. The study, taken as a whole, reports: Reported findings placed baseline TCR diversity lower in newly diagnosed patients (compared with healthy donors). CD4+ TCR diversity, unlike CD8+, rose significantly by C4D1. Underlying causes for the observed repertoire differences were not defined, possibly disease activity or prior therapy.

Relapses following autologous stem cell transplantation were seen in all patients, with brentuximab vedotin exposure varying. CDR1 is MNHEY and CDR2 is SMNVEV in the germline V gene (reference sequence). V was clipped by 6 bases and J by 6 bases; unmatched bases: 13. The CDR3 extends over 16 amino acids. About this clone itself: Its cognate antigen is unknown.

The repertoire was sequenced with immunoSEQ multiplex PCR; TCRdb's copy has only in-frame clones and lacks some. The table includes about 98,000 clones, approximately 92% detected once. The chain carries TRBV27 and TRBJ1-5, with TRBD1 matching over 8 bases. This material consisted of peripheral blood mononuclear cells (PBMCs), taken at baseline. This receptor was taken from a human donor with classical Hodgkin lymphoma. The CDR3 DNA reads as TGTGCCAGCAGGATTACAGGGGGACGGGGCGGTCAGCCCCAGCATTTT. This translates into CASRITGGRGGQPQHF.